This T cell receptor (beta chain) was sequenced during a study of blood T cell repertoires in COVID-19. Study information: Acute and convalescent COVID-19 specimens originated in the United States, Italy and Spain. In each case, the material was cDNA or gDNA derived from T cells, B-cell-depleted T cells, or PBMCs.

This clone appeared a single time. The CDR3 runs to 13 residues. CDR1 LNHDA and CDR2 SQIVND come from the germline V gene (reference sequence). With 7 bases removed from V and 2 bases from J, the gap between germline ends came to 11 bases. Per the original data handling: Estimates of nucleated cell counts were drawn from the amplification of reference gene primers. The protocol was immunoSEQ multiplex PCR, while the TCRdb copy is restricted to in-frame clones and leaves out a portion. V and J calls and clone size come straight from that table; D and trimming were deduced from the DNA. The sample includes some 240,000 clones, 89% of them seen just once.

The sample was peripheral blood. This receptor was obtained from a man between 60 and 75 years old who had recovered from COVID-19. The V and J genes are TRBV19 and TRBJ1-2; D is possibly TRBD1 (5 bases). The CDR3 reads CASKKDKNYGYTF. The DNA for the CDR3 is TGTGCCAGTAAAAAGGACAAGAACTATGGCTACACCTTC.